This is a list of T cell receptor beta chains from one sample in a study of blood T cells in healthy people across ages. One entry per CDR3 protein results from TCRdb running MiXCR on the 5' RACE reads. The table records approximately 670,000 distinct CDR3 sequences, roughly 41% of them present only once. The source material was blood. The receptors shown here come from a man at least 80 years old in good health. CDR3s include the opening cysteine and the closing phenylalanine or tryptophan. The D gene is left open where the match is weak. Where a row states a size, it is once, few, many or the class of an expanded clone; other rows omit it.

>once|NA|TRBV10-2|TRBJ2-5
CAGSGGRPQETQYF
TGCGCCGGCTCTGGGGGACGGCCCCAAGAGACCCAGTACTTC
>NA|TRBD1|TRBV12-3/TRBV12-4|TRBJ2-5
CASSQQGSGYQETQYF
TGTGCCAGCAGTCAACAGGGGTCGGGGTACCAAGAGACCCAGTACTTC
>NA|NA|TRBV5-1|TRBJ2-2
CASSLTANTNTGELFF
TGCGCCAGCAGCCTGACCGCTAATACGAACACCGGGGAGCTGTTTTTT
>few|TRBD2|TRBV10-3|TRBJ2-3
CAISESPAGRRSTDTQYF
TGTGCCATCAGTGAGTCGCCAGCGGGGAGACGAAGCACAGATACGCAGTATTTT
>few|TRBD2|TRBV20-1|TRBJ2-1
CSALESGRDNEQFF
TGCAGTGCTCTGGAGAGCGGGAGGGACAATGAGCAGTTCTTC
>few|TRBD2|TRBV3-1|TRBJ2-1
CASSSHSGEHYNEQFF
TGTGCCAGCAGCTCCCACAGCGGGGAACACTACAATGAGCAGTTCTTC
>NA|TRBD2|TRBV20-1|TRBJ2-1
CSARDTGVLAGGKNEQFF
TGCAGTGCTAGAGATACCGGGGTTCTAGCGGGGGGGAAGAATGAGCAGTTCTTC
>many|TRBD1|TRBV9|TRBJ2-1
CASNFKGAQGDEQFF
TGTGCCAGCAACTTTAAGGGGGCCCAGGGCGATGAGCAGTTCTTC
>few|TRBD2|TRBV10-3|TRBJ2-1
CAIKASGSRTEQFF
TGTGCCATCAAGGCTAGCGGGAGTAGAACTGAGCAGTTCTTC
>NA|NA|TRBV6-4|TRBJ1-2
CASSGPGTTLRTLNGYTF
TGTGCCAGCAGTGGCCCCGGGACGACTCTCCGAACTTTGAATGGCTACACCTTC
>NA|NA|TRBV5-1|TRBJ2-2
CASSLASGFNTGELFF
TGCGCCAGCAGCTTGGCCTCAGGGTTTAACACCGGGGAGCTGTTTTTT
>NA|TRBD2|TRBV6-4|TRBJ2-3
CASSESGGGPDTQYF
TGTGCCAGCAGTGAAAGCGGGGGGGGCCCAGATACGCAGTATTTT
>NA|NA|TRBV21-1|TRBJ1-5
CASSKGGCDQPQHF
TGTGCCAGCAGCAAAGGGGGTTGTGATCAGCCCCAGCATTTT
>NA|NA|TRBV4-3|TRBJ2-7
CASSQGRTALEQYF
TGCGCCAGCAGCCAAGGTCGGACAGCCCTCGAGCAGTACTTC
>NA|TRBD2|TRBV5-1|TRBJ2-1
CASTDSSGGYNEQFF
TGCGCCAGCACGGATTCTAGCGGGGGTTACAATGAGCAGTTCTTC
>NA|TRBD2|TRBV10-3|TRBJ2-7
CAIRGSREGYYEQYF
TGTGCCATCAGAGGGTCGCGGGAGGGCTACTACGAGCAGTACTTC